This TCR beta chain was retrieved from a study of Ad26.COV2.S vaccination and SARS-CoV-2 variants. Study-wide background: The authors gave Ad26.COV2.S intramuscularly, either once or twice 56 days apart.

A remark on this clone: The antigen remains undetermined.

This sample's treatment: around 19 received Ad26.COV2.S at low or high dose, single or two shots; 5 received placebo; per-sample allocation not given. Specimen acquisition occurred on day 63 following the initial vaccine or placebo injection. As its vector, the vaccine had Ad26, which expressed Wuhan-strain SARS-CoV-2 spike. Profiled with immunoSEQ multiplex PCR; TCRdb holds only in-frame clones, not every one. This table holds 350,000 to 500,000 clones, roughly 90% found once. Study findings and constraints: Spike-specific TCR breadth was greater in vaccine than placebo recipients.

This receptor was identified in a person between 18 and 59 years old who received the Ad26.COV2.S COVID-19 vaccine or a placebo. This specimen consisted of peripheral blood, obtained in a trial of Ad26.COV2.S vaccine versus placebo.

The CDR3 loop reads CASSRVTGGISYNSPLHF. The CDR3 DNA follows: TGTGCCAGCAGTCGAGTTACAGGGGGGATCTCCTATAATTCACCCCTCCACTTT. The V call is TRBV28, the J call TRBJ1-6, with 8 bases aligning to TRBD1. Trimming removed 5 bases from V and 0 bases from J; junction bases left unmatched: 9. CDR1 is MDHEN, CDR2 SYDVKM, per germline. The CDR3 consists of 18 residues.